Listed here is a single T cell receptor beta chain. This receptor's antigen is unknown. The sample holds no much larger clone one base away, and base qualities are not on file. Measured from the cysteine to the phenylalanine, the CDR3 is 16 residues long. Only the CDR3 DNA is retained, 48 bases long and in frame from the first base. Systemically healthy Caucasian individuals from Russia, 35 to 50 in total and aged about 6 to 95 years, were included as donors. Each donor gave roughly 9.5 milliliters of peripheral blood, collected into EDTA-treated Vacutainer tubes. Ficoll-Paque density-gradient centrifugation was used to isolate PBMCs, with at least 6.5 million per sample. Total RNA was extracted from PBMCs with Trizol reagent, with at least 5 micrograms obtained per sample. For every donor, flow cytometry on a PBMC aliquot measured the percentage of naive CD45RAhigh/CD27high T cells. The entry originates in a study of blood T cells in healthy people across ages (dated by TCRdb to between 2015 and 2017). Regarding the complete study: In model experiments, template switching captured roughly one uniquely barcoded TCR beta cDNA molecule for every two T cells. Age-related changes in TCR beta repertoire diversity were measured in the study by deep sequencing normalized with unique cDNA molecular identifiers. The donors were divided into four age groups: young (average around 15 years), middle-aged (approximately 39), aged (about 56) and long-lived (82). Donors of different ages were randomly distributed across sequencing lanes to avoid experimental bias. Using the same blood draw, the study looked at two additional independent replicas of 1 million unique cDNA reads for two donors, one aged 18 to 30 and the other aged 80 or older. What the study reported, not specific to this receptor: There was a strong correlation between observed TCR beta diversity and the percentage of naive T cells measured by flow cytometry. Since profiling was done on bulk unsorted PBMCs, naive and antigen-experienced compartments could not be conclusively compared. Compared with the aged group, the long-lived group had more naive CD4+ T cells, fewer expanded clones and increased TCR diversity, suggesting age selection. Because the CMV infection status of the donors was unknown, age-related changes in expanded clonotypes may potentially have been confounded. Estimates of total diversity based on one million sequenced T cells were regarded as lower bounds and as underestimates. Observed TCR beta diversity per million T cells fell roughly linearly with age, and a significant reduction was already apparent by age around 40.

Libraries came from 5' RACE. The second PCR ran for about 6 to 12 cycles and used a J-beta primer mix along with a sample-barcoded 5' primer. Each TCR beta cDNA molecule received a unique molecular identifier from a template-switch 5' adaptor carrying 12 random nucleotides. Each sample yielded at least 3 million CDR3-containing paired-end reads. All of the RNA was converted into first-strand cDNA using the Mint cDNA synthesis kit, with a TRBC-specific oligonucleotide serving as the primer. After uracil-DNA glycosylase treatment, a first 18-cycle PCR used universal primers M1SS and BC2_uni_R on all cDNA. The authors' analysis ran thus. For normalization, 1 million high-quality reads, each with a distinct molecular identifier, were randomly selected from each sample. Instead of being binned into consensus sequences, reads with shared molecular identifiers were discarded. MiTCR, set to a Q25 quality threshold and the strictest error-elimination algorithm, was used for CDR3 identification, clonotype clustering and error correction. Lower-bound total TCR beta diversity was estimated with a nonparametric unseen species model using Euler transformation. The public reads were quality trimmed at Q25 with fastp and then assembled into clones with MiXCR by TCRdb, keeping productive beta chains. CDR3 protein sequences are deduplicated, and each keeps its most common genes and DNA. TCRdb assigned the V and J calls; the authors' analysis was not used. Counted in this sample were 1.5 million to 2 million distinct CDR3 sequences; approximately 39% of them appeared once. The biggest ten clones account for 20% to 25% of the sample.

This TCR derives from a human donor in good health. The sample was blood. The V gene is TRBV21-1 and the J gene is TRBJ1-5; the table's TRBD1 call for D was not verified on the DNA. TRBV21-1 is termed a pseudogene. DNA sequence: TGTGCCAGCAGCCCGCTCCCGGGAAGGGGGGATCAGCCCCAGCATTTT. This encodes CASSPLPGRGDQPQHF.